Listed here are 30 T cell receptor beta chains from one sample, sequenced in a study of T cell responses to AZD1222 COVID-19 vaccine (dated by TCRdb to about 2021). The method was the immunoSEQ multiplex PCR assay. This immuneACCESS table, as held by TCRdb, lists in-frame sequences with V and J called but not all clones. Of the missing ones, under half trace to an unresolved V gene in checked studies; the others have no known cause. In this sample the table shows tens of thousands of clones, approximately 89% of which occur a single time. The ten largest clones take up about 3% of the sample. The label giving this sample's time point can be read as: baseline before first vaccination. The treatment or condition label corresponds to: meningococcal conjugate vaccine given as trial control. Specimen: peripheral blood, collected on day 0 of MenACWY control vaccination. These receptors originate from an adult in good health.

The DNA of the CDR3 is TGCAGCGTTGAGACTAGCGGGGACTCCTACAATGAGCAGTTCTTC. Translated: CSVETSGDSYNEQFF. The rearrangement links TRBV29-1 to TRBJ2-1; TRBD2 matches at 11 bases. The V segment lost 3 bases and the J segment 0 bases; nucleotides outside the gene matches: 1. The CDR3 sequence is 15 residues long. Looked up from germline, CDR1 is SQVTM and CDR2 is ANQGSEA.

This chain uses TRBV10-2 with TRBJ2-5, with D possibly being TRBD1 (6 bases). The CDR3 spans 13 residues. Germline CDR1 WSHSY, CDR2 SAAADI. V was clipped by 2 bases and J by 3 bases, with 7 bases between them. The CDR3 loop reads CASSEAGEETQYF. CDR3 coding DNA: TGCGCCAGCAGTGAGGCAGGGGAAGAGACCCAGTACTTC.

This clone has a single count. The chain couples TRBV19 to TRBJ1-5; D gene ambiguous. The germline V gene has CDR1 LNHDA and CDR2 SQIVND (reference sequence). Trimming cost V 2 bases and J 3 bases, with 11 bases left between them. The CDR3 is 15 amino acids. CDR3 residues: CASSISQAYNQPQHF. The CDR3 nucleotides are TGTGCCAGTAGTATAAGTCAGGCTTACAATCAGCCCCAGCATTTT.

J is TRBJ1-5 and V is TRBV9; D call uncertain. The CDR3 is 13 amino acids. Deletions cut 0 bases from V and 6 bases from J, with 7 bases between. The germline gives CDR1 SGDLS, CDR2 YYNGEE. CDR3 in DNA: TGTGCCAGCAGCGTAGCTAACGGTCAGCCCCAGCATTTT. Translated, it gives CASSVANGQPQHF.

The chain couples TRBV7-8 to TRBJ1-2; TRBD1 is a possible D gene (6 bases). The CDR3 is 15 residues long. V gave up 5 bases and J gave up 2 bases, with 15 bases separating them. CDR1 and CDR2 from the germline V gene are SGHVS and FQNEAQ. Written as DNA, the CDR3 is TGTGCCAGCAGCCCGAACAACCAGGGGAACTATGGCTACACCTTC. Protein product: CASSPNNQGNYGYTF.

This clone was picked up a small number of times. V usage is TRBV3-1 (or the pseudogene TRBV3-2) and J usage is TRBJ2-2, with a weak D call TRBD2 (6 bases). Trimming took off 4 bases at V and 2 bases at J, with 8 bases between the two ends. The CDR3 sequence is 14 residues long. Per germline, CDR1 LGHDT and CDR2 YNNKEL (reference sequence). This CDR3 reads CASSPGLNTGELFF. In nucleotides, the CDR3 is TGTGCCAGCAGCCCGGGACTTAACACCGGGGAGCTGTTTTTT.

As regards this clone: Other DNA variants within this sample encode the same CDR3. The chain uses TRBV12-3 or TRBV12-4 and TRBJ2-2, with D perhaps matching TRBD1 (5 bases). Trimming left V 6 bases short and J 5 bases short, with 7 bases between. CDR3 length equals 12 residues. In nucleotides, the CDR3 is TGTGCCAGCAGCCCAGGGACCGGGGAGCTGTTTTTT. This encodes CASSPGTGELFF.

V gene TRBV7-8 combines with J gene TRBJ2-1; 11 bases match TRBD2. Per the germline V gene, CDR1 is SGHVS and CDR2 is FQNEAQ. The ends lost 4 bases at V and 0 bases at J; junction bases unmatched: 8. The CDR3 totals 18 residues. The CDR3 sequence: CASSWRSSGGSSYNEQFF. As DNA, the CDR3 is TGTGCCAGCAGCTGGAGGTCTAGCGGGGGGAGCTCCTACAATGAGCAGTTCTTC.

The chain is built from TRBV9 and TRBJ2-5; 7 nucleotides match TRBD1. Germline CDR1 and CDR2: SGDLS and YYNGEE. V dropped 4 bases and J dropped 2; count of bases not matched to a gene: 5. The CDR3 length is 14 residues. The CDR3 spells CASSSGTEQETQYF. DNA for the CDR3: TGTGCCAGCAGCTCCGGGACAGAGCAAGAGACCCAGTACTTC.

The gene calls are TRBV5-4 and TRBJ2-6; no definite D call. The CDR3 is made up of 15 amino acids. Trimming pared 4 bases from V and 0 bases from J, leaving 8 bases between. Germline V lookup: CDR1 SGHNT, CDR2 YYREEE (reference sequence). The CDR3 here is CASSVSSSGANVLTF. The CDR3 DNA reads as TGTGCCAGCAGCGTCTCCAGCTCTGGGGCCAACGTCCTGACTTTC.

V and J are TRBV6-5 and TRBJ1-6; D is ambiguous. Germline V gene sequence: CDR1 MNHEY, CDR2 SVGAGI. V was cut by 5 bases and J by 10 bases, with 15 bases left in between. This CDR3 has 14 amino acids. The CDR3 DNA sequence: TGTGCCAGCAGTCCATTTTCCAACGAATCACCCCTCCACTTT. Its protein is CASSPFSNESPLHF.

This CDR3 is CASSEPSVGWNEQFF. In nucleotides, the CDR3 is TGCGCCAGCAGTGAGCCCTCGGTGGGATGGAATGAGCAGTTCTTC. The V gene is TRBV10-2, the J gene TRBJ2-1; unclear D gene. The CDR3 contains 15 residues. The V end lost 2 bases, the J end lost 7 bases, and 15 bases lay between the germline ends. In germline, CDR1 is WSHSY, CDR2 SAAADI.

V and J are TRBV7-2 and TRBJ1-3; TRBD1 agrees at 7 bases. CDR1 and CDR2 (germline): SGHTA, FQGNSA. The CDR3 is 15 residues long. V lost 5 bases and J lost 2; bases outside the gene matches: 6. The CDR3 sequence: CASSQTGAPGNTIYF. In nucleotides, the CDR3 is TGTGCCAGCAGCCAAACAGGGGCTCCTGGAAACACCATATATTTT. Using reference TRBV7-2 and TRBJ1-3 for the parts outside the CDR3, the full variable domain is GAGVSQSPSNKVTEKGKDVELRCDPISGHTALYWYRQSLGQGLEFLIYFQGNSAPDKSGLPSDRFSAERTGGSVSTLTIQRTQQEDSAVYLCASSQTGAPGNTIYFGEGSWLTVV.

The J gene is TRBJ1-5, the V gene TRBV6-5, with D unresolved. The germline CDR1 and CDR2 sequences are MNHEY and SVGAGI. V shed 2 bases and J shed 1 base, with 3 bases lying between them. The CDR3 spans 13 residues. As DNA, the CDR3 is TGTGCCAGCAGTTACGGCAGCAATCAGCCCCAGCATTTT. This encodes CASSYGSNQPQHF.

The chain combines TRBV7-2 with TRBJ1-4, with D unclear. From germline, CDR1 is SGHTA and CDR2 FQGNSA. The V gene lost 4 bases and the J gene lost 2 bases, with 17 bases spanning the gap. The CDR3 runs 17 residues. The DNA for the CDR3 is TGTGCCAGCAGCTCTCCCTTTGGCGCGCGGACTAATGAAAAACTGTTTTTT. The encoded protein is CASSSPFGARTNEKLFF.

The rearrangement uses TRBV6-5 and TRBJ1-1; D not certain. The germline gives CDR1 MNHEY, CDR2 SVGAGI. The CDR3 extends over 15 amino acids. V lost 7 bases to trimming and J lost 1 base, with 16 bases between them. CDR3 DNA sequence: TGTGCCAGCAATGTATGGGGTTCCGGGAACACTGAAGCTTTCTTT. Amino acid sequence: CASNVWGSGNTEAFF.

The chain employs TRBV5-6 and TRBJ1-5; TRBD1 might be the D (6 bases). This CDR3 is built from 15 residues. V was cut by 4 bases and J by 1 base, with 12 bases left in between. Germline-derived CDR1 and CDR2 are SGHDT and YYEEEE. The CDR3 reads CASSHRVTSNQPQHF. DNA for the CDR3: TGTGCCAGCAGCCACAGGGTAACAAGCAATCAGCCCCAGCATTTT.

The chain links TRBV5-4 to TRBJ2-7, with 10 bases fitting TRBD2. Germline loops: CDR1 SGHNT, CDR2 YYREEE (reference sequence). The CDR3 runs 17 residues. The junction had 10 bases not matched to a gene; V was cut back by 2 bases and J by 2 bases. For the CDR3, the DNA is TGTGCCAGCAGCTTAGGTAGCGGGGGGCGAACCACCTACGAGCAGTACTTC. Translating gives CASSLGSGGRTTYEQYF.

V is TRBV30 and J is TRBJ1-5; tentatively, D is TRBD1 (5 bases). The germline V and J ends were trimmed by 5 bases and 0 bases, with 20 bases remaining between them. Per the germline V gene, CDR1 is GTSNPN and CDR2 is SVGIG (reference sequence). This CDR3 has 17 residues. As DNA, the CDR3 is TGTGCCTGGTGCCGGGACGGAAGGGACCATAGCAATCAGCCCCAGCATTTT. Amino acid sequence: CAWCRDGRDHSNQPQHF.

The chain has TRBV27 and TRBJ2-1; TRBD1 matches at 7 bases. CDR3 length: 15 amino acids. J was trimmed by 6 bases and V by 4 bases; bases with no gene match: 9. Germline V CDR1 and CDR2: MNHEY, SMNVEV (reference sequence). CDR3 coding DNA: TGTGCCAGCAGTTCCCCGCCCGACAGGGTCAATGAGCAGTTCTTC. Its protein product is CASSSPPDRVNEQFF.

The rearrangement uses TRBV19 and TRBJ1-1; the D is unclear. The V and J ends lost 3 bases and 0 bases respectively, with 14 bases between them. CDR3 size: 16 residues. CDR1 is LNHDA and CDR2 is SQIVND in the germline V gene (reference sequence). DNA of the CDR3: TGTGCCAGTAGTATGGTTGGTCGGGGAATGAACACTGAAGCTTTCTTT. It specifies CASSMVGRGMNTEAFF.

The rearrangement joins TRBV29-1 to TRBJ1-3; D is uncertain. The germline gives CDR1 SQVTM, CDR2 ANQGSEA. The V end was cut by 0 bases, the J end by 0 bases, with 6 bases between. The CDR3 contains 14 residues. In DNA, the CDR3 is TGCAGCGTTGAAGATCTTCTCTCTGGAAACACCATATATTTT. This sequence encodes CSVEDLLSGNTIYF.

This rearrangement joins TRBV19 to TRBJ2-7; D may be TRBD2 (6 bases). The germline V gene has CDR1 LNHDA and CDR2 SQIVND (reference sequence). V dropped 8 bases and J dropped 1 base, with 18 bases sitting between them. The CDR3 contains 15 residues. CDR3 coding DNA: TGTGCCAGTTCCCCGAGGTGGGGGGAATCCTACGAGCAGTACTTC. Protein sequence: CASSPRWGESYEQYF.

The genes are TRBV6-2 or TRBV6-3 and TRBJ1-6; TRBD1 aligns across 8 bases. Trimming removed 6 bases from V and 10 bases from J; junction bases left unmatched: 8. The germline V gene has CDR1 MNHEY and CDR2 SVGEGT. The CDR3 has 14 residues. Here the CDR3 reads CASSIQGAVSPLHF. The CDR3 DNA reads TGTGCCAGCAGCATCCAGGGGGCTGTCTCACCCCTCCACTTT.

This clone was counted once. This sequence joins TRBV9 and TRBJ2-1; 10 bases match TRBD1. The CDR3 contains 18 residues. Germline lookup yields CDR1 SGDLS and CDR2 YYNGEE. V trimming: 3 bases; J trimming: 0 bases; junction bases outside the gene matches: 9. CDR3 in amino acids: CASSARTGGSSSYNEQFF. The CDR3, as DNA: TGTGCCAGCAGCGCACGGACAGGGGGGTCGAGCTCCTACAATGAGCAGTTCTTC.

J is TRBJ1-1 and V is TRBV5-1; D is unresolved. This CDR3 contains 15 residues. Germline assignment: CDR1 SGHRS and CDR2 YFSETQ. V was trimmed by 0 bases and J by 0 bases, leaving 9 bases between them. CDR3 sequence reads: CASSLGAALNTEAFF. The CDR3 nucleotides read TGCGCCAGCAGCTTGGGAGCTGCTCTGAACACTGAAGCTTTCTTT.

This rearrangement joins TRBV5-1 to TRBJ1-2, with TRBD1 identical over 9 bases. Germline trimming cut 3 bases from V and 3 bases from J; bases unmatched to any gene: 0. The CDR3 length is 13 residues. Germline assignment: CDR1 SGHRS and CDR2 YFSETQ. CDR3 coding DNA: TGCGCCAGCAGCTGGACAGGGGACTATGGCTACACCTTC. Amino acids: CASSWTGDYGYTF. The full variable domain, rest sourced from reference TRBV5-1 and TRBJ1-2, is KAGVTQTPRYLIKTRGQQVTLSCSPISGHRSVSWYQQTPGQGLQFLFEYFSETQRNKGNFPGRFSGRQFSNSRSEMNVSTLELGDSALYLCASSWTGDYGYTFGSGTRLTVV.

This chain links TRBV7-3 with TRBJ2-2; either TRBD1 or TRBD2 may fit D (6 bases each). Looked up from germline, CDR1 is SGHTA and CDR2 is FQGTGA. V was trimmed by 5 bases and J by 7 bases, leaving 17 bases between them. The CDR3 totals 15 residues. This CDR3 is CASSPIGGGIGELFF. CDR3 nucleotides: TGTGCCAGCAGCCCGATTGGGGGCGGGATCGGGGAGCTGTTTTTT.

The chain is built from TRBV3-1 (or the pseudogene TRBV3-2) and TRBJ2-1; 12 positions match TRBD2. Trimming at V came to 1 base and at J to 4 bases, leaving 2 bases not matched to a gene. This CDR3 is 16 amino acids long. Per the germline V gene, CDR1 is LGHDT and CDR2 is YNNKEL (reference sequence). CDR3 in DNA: TGTGCCAGCAGCCAAGCAACTAGCGGGGGGTACAATGAGCAGTTCTTC. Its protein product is CASSQATSGGYNEQFF.

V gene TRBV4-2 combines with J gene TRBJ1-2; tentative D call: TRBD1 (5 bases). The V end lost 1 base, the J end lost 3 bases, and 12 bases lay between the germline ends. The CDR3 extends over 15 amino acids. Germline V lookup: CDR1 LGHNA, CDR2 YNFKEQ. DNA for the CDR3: TGTGCCAGCAGCCAAGGGACCCAGGGCGACTATGGCTACACCTTC. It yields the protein CASSQGTQGDYGYTF.